This TCR beta chain was recovered during a study of cytomegalovirus exposure and HLA in healthy donors. Study results and limitations: In vitro confirmation showed a few CMV-associated chains to be CMV antigen specific.

PCR primers comprised 60 Vbeta and 13 Jbeta primers. Some clones are missing from TCRdb's copy, which holds only in-frame ones; the method was immunoSEQ multiplex PCR. The table has 100,000 to 150,000 clones, 70% to 85% seen once. Worth noting for this clone: Its antigen is currently unknown.

CDR1 and CDR2 from the germline V gene are SQVTM and ANQGSEA. V shed 5 bases, J shed 5 bases, and the junction held 7 bases outside the gene matches. The CDR3 is made up of 14 amino acids. The sequence was obtained from a woman aged 55 to 70 in good health and CMV-seropositive. J is TRBJ2-1 and V is TRBV29-1, with 9 bases identical to TRBD1. The specimen sequenced was PBMCs. This chain's CDR3 is CSVIRDRDDNEQFF. The CDR3 coding sequence is TGCAGCGTTATCCGGGACAGGGACGACAATGAGCAGTTCTTC.